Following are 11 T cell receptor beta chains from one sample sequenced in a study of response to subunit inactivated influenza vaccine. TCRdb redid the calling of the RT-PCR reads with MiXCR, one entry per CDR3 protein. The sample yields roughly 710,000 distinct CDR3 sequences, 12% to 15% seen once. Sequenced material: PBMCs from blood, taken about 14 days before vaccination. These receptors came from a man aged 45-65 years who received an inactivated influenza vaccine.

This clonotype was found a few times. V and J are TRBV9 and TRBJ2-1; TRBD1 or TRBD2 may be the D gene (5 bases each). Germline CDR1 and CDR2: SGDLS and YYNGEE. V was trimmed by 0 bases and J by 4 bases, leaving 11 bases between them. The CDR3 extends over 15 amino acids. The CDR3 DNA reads TGTGCCAGCAGCGTAGATGAGGGGCTTTACAATGAGCAGTTCTTC. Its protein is CASSVDEGLYNEQFF.

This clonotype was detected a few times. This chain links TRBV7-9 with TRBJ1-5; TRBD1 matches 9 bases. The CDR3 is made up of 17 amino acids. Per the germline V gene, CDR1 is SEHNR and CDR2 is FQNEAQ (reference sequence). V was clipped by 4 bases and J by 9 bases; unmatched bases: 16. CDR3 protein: CASSSGTGGPEYRPQHF. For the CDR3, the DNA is TGTGCCAGCAGCTCTGGCACAGGGGGCCCCGAATATCGGCCCCAGCATTTT.

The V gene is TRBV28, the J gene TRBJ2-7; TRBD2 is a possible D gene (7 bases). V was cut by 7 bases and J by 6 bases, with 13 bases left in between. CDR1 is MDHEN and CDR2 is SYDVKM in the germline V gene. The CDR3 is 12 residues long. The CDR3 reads CASKRGAGEQYF. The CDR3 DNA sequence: TGTGCCAGCAAACGGGGGGCCGGCGAGCAGTACTTC.

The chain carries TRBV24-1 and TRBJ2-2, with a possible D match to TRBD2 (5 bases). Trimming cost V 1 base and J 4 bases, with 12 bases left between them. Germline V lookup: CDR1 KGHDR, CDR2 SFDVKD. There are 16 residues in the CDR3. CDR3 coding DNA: TGTGCCACCAGTGATTTTGCAGGACTGGGCACCGGGGAGCTGTTTTTT. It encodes CATSDFAGLGTGELFF.

This CDR3 is CASSTSSQGLGETQYF. CDR3 bases: TGTGCCAGCAGCACGTCATCACAGGGGCTGGGAGAGACCCAGTACTTC. This chain joins TRBV7-9 and TRBJ2-5, with 7 positions matching TRBD1. This CDR3 contains 16 residues. Germline CDR1 SEHNR, CDR2 FQNEAQ (reference sequence). The J segment lost 4 bases and the V segment lost 5 bases, leaving 13 bases of the junction unmatched.

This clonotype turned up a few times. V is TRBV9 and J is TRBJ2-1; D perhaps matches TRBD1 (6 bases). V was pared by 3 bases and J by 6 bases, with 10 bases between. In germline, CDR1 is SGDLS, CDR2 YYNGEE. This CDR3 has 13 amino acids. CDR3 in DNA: TGTGCCAGCAGCGCCAGGGGTGGCAATGAGCAGTTCTTC. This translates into CASSARGGNEQFF.

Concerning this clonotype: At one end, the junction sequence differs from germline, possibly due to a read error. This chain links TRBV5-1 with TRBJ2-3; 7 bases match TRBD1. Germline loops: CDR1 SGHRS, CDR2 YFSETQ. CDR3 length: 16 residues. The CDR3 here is CACSFTGARFGDTQYF. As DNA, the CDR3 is TGCGCCTGCAGCTTTACAGGGGCCAGGTTTGGCGATACGCAGTATTTT. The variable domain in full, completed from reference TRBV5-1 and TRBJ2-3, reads KAGVTQTPRYLIKTRGQQVTLSCSPISGHRSVSWYQQTPGQGLQFLFEYFSETQRNKGNFPGRFSGRQFSNSRSEMNVSTLELGDSALYLCACSFTGARFGDTQYFGPGTRLTVL.

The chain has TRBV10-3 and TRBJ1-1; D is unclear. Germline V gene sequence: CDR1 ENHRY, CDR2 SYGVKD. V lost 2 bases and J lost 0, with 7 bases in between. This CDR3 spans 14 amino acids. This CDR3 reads CAISEASMNTEAFF. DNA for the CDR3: TGTGCCATCAGTGAGGCCAGTATGAACACTGAAGCTTTCTTT.

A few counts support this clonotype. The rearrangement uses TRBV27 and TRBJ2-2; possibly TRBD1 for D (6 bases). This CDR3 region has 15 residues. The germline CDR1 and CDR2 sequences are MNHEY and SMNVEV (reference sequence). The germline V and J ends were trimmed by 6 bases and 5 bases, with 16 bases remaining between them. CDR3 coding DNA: TGTGCCAGCAGGCCAGGGGCGATTCGTACCGGGGAGCTGTTTTTT. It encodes CASRPGAIRTGELFF.

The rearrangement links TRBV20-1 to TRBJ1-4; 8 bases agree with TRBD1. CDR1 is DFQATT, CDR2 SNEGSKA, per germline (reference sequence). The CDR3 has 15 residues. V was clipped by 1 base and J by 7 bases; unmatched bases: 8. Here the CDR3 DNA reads TGCAGTGCTAGAGGGGGGCAGGGGGCTGGTGAAAAACTGTTTTTT. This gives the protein CSARGGQGAGEKLFF.

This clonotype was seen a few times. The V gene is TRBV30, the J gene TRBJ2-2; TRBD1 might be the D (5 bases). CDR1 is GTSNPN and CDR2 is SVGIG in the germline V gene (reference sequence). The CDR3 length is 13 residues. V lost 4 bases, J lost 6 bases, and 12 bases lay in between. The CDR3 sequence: CAWNPGLAGELFF. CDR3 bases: TGTGCCTGGAACCCAGGGTTGGCCGGGGAGCTGTTTTTT. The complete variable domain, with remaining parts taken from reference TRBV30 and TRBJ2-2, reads SQTIHQWPATLVQPVGSPLSLECTVEGTSNPNLYWYRQAAGRGLQLLFYSVGIGQISSEVPQNLSASRPQDRQFILSSKKLLLSDSGFYLCAWNPGLAGELFFGEGSRLTVL.